One T cell receptor beta chain is described in this entry. The sample carries other DNA sequences with the same CDR3. V dropped 3 bases and J dropped 4; count of bases not matched to a gene: 1. The germline gives CDR1 SGDLS, CDR2 YYNGEE. The CDR3 is made up of 13 amino acids. This sample was included in a study of blood T cell repertoires in COVID-19. Only in-frame clones appear in the TCRdb table, and some are missing; sequencing was by immunoSEQ multiplex PCR. The table records about 220,000 clones, 84% of them present only once. The chain is built from TRBV9 and TRBJ2-7; 10 bases fit TRBD1. This TCR was sampled from a man between 25 and 39 years old with active or convalescent COVID-19. Sequencing was carried out using peripheral blood. The CDR3 protein is CASSGQGAYEQYF. For the CDR3, the DNA is TGTGCCAGCAGCGGACAGGGGGCATACGAGCAGTACTTC.